The clone carrying this T cell receptor (beta chain) has just a few counts. The antigen is undetermined. This specimen comes from a study of T-cell reconstitution after alpha-beta-depleted transplantation in children. Preparation of the TCRbeta library involved a method that used unique molecular identifiers. MiXCR, applied by TCRdb to the PCR reads, yields one record per CDR3 protein. The sample shows over 25,000 distinct CDR3 sequences, over 15% of them seen only once. CDR3 length equals 15 residues. Trimming shortened V by 1 base and J by 2 bases, and 12 bases separated the two germline ends. From germline, CDR1 is MGHRA and CDR2 YSYEKL. Findings and limits, study-wide: By one year post-transplant, T-cell counts and diversity largely arose from T cells that were newly produced. It was reported that alpha-beta T cells came from several hundred expanded graft clones (about two months after transplant). Recipient T cells and thymic progenitors that survived gave rise to the high TCRbeta diversity observed at day 60 in some patients.

V and J are TRBV4-1 and TRBJ2-7; D remains unclear. The input for sequencing was PBMCs, mostly from graft donor cells, taken 60 days after TCRalphabeta/CD19-depleted stem cell transplant. This clonotype was sampled from a male patient between 2 and 10 years old who had a stem cell transplant for acute lymphoblastic leukemia, so the T cells may come from the graft donor. The CDR3 protein is CASSQVWPAAYEQYF. In nucleotides, the CDR3 is TGCGCCAGCAGCCAAGTCTGGCCAGCCGCCTACGAGCAGTACTTC.